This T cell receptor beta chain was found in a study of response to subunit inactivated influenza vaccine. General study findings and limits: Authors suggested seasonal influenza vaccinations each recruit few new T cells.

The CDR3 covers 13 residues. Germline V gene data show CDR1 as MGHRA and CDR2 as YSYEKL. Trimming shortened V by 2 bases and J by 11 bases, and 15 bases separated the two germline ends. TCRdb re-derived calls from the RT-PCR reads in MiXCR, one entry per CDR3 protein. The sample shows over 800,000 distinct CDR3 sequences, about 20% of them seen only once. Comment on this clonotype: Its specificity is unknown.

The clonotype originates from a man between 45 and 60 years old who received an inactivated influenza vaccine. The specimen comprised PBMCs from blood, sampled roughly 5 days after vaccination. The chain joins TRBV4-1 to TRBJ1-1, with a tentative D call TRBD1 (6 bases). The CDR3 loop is CASSQFSGGHAFF. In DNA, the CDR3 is TGCGCCAGCAGCCAATTTAGCGGGGGGCATGCTTTCTTT.